Many counts were recorded for the clone carrying this TCR beta chain. Those with hyperthyroidism were 18 to 65 years old, newly diagnosed, and ill for under 2 months. Used for diagnoses were clinical symptoms, serum thyroxine and TRAb, thyroid ultrasound and orbital computed tomography. Cells are PBMCs isolated from around 9.4 ml of fresh blood. Germline V gene data show CDR1 as MNHNS and CDR2 as SASEGT. The CDR3 covers 14 residues. Trimming removed 8 bases at V and 4 bases at J, with 17 bases between. This record comes from a study of T cells in Graves' hyperthyroidism and ophthalmopathy. It was RNA transcripts that yielded the amplified TCR beta CDR3 regions. First-round RT-PCR targeting the TCR CDR3 was performed with the HTBI primer set. TCRdb re-derived calls from the multiplex PCR reads in MiXCR, one entry per CDR3 protein. The sample has about 690,000 distinct CDR3 sequences, approximately 15% seen once.

The clonotype was recovered from a man aged 45-65 years with Graves' hyperthyroidism. Sequencing input: blood. The chain combines TRBV6-1 with TRBJ1-2; D gene uncertain. DNA of the CDR3: TGTGCCAGCGTTCACACCGGTACCTCCTATGGCTACACCTTC. Translated: CASVHTGTSYGYTF.